Below, 15 T cell receptor beta chains from the same sample are listed, as sequenced in a study of identical twins. Each CDR3 protein is one row after TCRdb ran MiXCR on the 5' RACE reads. The data hold approximately 230,000 distinct CDR3 sequences, with 6.5% to 8% observed a single time. This sample was shared with a second study, whose subject was T cells expressing NK-cell markers.

Sequencing used CD8+ T cells sorted from blood. The receptors originated from a woman younger than 35 in good health.

This clonotype was detected only a few times. The rearrangement uses TRBV6-1 and TRBJ2-7; D is uncertain. Trimming stripped 6 bases from V and 6 bases from J, with 15 bases between. Germline V gene data show CDR1 as MNHNS and CDR2 as SASEGT. The CDR3 is 13 amino acids. CDR3 nucleotides: TGTGCCAGCAGCCCTCTCAAATTTCGCGAGCAGTACTTC. It codes for CASSPLKFREQYF.

The gene calls are TRBV6-2 or TRBV6-3 and TRBJ2-5; unclear D gene. The CDR3 length is 12 residues. Germline V lookup: CDR1 MNHEY, CDR2 SVGEGT. V dropped 6 bases and J dropped 9 bases, with 14 bases sitting between them. CDR3 nucleotide sequence: TGTGCCAGCAGCCCTCTTCTTGCTTCCCAGTACTTC. This codes for CASSPLLASQYF.

This clonotype was counted a few times. This chain links TRBV6-2 or TRBV6-3 with TRBJ1-1, with 10 bases that match TRBD1. Germline loops: CDR1 MNHEY, CDR2 SVGEGT. The CDR3 is 16 residues long. Trimming cost V 5 bases and J 5 bases; bases outside gene matches: 11. The chain's CDR3 is CASSPLETGGSTEAFF. CDR3 coding DNA: TGTGCCAGCAGTCCGCTCGAGACAGGGGGCTCGACTGAAGCTTTCTTT.

The chain is built from TRBV4-3 and TRBJ2-2; 7 bases map to TRBD1. After removal of 0 bases from V and 6 bases from J, the junction contained 7 bases not matched to a gene. The CDR3 spans 16 residues. Germline V gene lookup returns CDR1 LGHNA and CDR2 YSLEER. This CDR3 reads CASSQDTTGVPGELFF. CDR3 nucleotides: TGCGCCAGCAGCCAAGATACCACAGGGGTACCCGGGGAGCTGTTTTTT.

In this sample, this clonotype turned up a few times. The chain combines TRBV18 with TRBJ2-5; 9 nucleotides align to TRBD2. The CDR3 is 18 residues long. Germline values: CDR1 KGHSH, CDR2 LQKENI. The V gene end was trimmed by 5 bases and the J gene end by 6 bases; junction bases not matched to a gene: 19. The DNA of the CDR3 is TGTGCCAGCTCAACCTACCCGGGACTAGCCGTAAGGTTAAAGACCCAGTACTTC. Translating it yields CASSTYPGLAVRLKTQYF.

This clonotype was observed many times. The chain employs TRBV6-7 and TRBJ2-2; TRBD1 aligns across 8 bases. TRBV6-7 is annotated as an ORF whose role is uncertain. Trimming took 7 bases from V and 0 from J; bases not matched to a gene: 4. The CDR3 contains 15 residues. The DNA of the CDR3 is TGTGCCAGCAAAATGGACAGGGCGAACACCGGGGAGCTGTTTTTT. It encodes CASKMDRANTGELFF.

The rearrangement joins TRBV4-2 to TRBJ2-7, with D unresolved. Germline CDR1 reads LGHNA; CDR2 reads YNFKEQ. V lost 10 bases and J lost 3, with 19 bases in between. This CDR3 contains 14 residues. CDR3 amino acids: CAMSPALLCYEQYF. For the CDR3, the DNA is TGTGCCATGAGCCCCGCCCTCCTCTGCTACGAGCAGTACTTC.

The chain uses TRBV7-2 and TRBJ2-7; 7 bases fit TRBD1. V shed 6 bases and J 2 bases; nucleotides not matched to a gene: 1. The CDR3 spans 12 residues. Germline CDR1 is SGHTA and CDR2 is FQGNSA. The DNA for the CDR3 is TGTGCCAGCAGTGACAGGGCCTACGAGCAGTACTTC. Amino acid sequence: CASSDRAYEQYF.

The rearrangement uses TRBV6-5 and TRBJ1-1, with unresolved D. Germline loops: CDR1 MNHEY, CDR2 SVGAGI. Deletions cut 8 bases from V and 3 bases from J, with 7 bases between. This CDR3 has 11 amino acids. The CDR3 DNA reads as TGTGCCAGCCAGACGGACACTGAAGCTTTCTTT. Residues: CASQTDTEAFF.

The chain has TRBV27 and TRBJ2-7; TRBD2 matches 13 bases. Trimming took 6 bases from V and 4 from J; bases not matched to a gene: 9. The CDR3 has 16 residues. Germline V lookup: CDR1 MNHEY, CDR2 SMNVEV (reference sequence). The CDR3: CASSPKRTSGSYEQYF. The CDR3 DNA reads TGTGCCAGCAGCCCTAAAAGGACTAGCGGGAGTTACGAGCAGTACTTC.

This clonotype was counted between two and nine times. The chain recombines TRBV25-1 with TRBJ2-5; 12 bases line up with TRBD2. The germline gives CDR1 MGHDK, CDR2 SYGVNS. Trimming removed 5 bases from V and 4 bases from J; junction bases left unmatched: 5. The CDR3 runs to 15 residues. For the CDR3, the DNA is TGTGCCAGCAGTCGGACTAGCGGGGTACGAGAGACCCAGTACTTC. Translation gives CASSRTSGVRETQYF.

The rearrangement uses TRBV9 and TRBJ2-3; TRBD1 is a possible D gene (6 bases). The CDR3 has 16 residues. The ends were cut back, 4 bases at V and 0 bases at J, with 15 bases in the middle. Germline-derived CDR1 and CDR2 are SGDLS and YYNGEE. The CDR3 is CASSTRRDTSTDTQYF. Written as DNA, the CDR3 is TGTGCCAGCAGCACCCGCAGGGACACCAGCACAGATACGCAGTATTTT.

This sequence joins TRBV9 and TRBJ1-1; TRBD1 matches at 7 bases. CDR1 is SGDLS and CDR2 is YYNGEE in the germline V gene. The CDR3 runs 16 residues. After removal of 4 bases from V and 2 bases from J, the junction contained 11 bases not matched to a gene. The CDR3 protein is CASSYDRVRGNTEAFF. CDR3 nucleotides: TGTGCCAGCAGCTACGACAGGGTGAGGGGAAACACTGAAGCTTTCTTT.

The chain joins TRBV28 to TRBJ1-6; D is ambiguous. Germline V gene sequence: CDR1 MDHEN, CDR2 SYDVKM. This CDR3 comprises 14 residues. Trimming cost V 2 bases and J 10 bases, with 12 bases left between them. CDR3 nucleotide sequence: TGTGCCAGCAGTTTAAACCTTGAGGGATCACCCCTCCACTTT. Residues: CASSLNLEGSPLHF.

V and J are TRBV12-3 or TRBV12-4 and TRBJ2-3, with 13 nucleotides matching TRBD2. This CDR3 comprises 16 residues. V was clipped by 6 bases and J by 2 bases; unmatched bases: 5. CDR3: CASRPGLAGPTDTQYF. Written as DNA, the CDR3 is TGTGCCAGCAGACCGGGACTAGCGGGACCCACAGATACGCAGTATTTT.